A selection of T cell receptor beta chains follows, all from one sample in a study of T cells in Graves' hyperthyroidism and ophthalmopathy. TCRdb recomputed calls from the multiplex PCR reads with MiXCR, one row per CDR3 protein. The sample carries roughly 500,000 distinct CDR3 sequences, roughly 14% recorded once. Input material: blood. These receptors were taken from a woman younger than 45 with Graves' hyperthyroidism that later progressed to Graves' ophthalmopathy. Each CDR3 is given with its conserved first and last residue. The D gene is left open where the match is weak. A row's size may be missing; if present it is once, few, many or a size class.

CDR3aa: CASSFLSSDWSYEQYF
CDR3nt: TGTGCCAGCAGCTTTCTCAGTTCGGACTGGAGCTACGAGCAGTACTTC
j_gene: TRBJ2-7
v_gene: TRBV11-2
abundance: many
len: 16
d_gene: NA

CDR3aa: CASRGNYGVTGSTEAFF
CDR3nt: TGTGCCAGCAGGGGCAATTACGGGGTGACAGGGTCCACTGAAGCTTTCTTT
j_gene: TRBJ1-1
v_gene: TRBV6-1
abundance: NA
len: 17
d_gene: TRBD1

CDR3aa: CASSFGQIQETQYF
CDR3nt: TGTGCCAGCAGCTTTGGACAGATCCAAGAGACCCAGTACTTC
j_gene: TRBJ2-5
v_gene: TRBV11-2
abundance: many
len: 14
d_gene: NA

CDR3aa: CASSLAGREEGYTF
CDR3nt: TGCGCCAGCAGCTTGGCGGGCAGGGAAGAAGGCTACACCTTC
j_gene: TRBJ1-2
v_gene: TRBV5-1
abundance: many
len: 14
d_gene: NA

CDR3aa: CSAKGDGYTF
CDR3nt: TGCAGTGCTAAAGGGGATGGCTACACCTTC
j_gene: TRBJ1-2
v_gene: TRBV20-1
abundance: NA
len: 10
d_gene: NA

CDR3aa: CASGLVLDRSARRQPQHF
CDR3nt: TGTGCTAGTGGTTTGGTACTAGACAGGTCGGCCCGTCGGCAGCCCCAGCATTTT
j_gene: TRBJ1-5
v_gene: TRBV12-5
abundance: many
len: 18
d_gene: NA

CDR3aa: CASSLGISYNEQFF
CDR3nt: TGTGCCAGCAGTTTAGGAATCTCCTACAATGAGCAGTTCTTC
j_gene: TRBJ2-1
v_gene: TRBV27
abundance: many
len: 14
d_gene: NA

CDR3aa: CASSPALLRLGTEAFF
CDR3nt: TGTGCCAGCAGCCCGGCTCTCCTCAGGCTCGGCACTGAAGCTTTCTTT
j_gene: TRBJ1-1
v_gene: TRBV7-2
abundance: many
len: 16
d_gene: NA

CDR3aa: CSGTVPPEAFF
CDR3nt: TGCAGTGGCACCGTACCCCCTGAAGCTTTCTTT
j_gene: TRBJ1-1
v_gene: TRBV20-1
abundance: many
len: 11
d_gene: NA

CDR3aa: CASSSPAGRNYGYTF
CDR3nt: TGTGCCAGCAGCTCGCCGGCAGGGAGGAACTATGGCTACACCTTC
j_gene: TRBJ1-2
v_gene: TRBV7-9
abundance: few
len: 15
d_gene: NA

CDR3aa: CASSYRLTHEQFF
CDR3nt: TGTGCCAGCAGTTACAGGTTAACCCATGAGCAGTTCTTC
j_gene: TRBJ2-1
v_gene: TRBV27
abundance: many
len: 13
d_gene: NA

CDR3aa: CASSHRLAGLILPYNEQFF
CDR3nt: TGTGCCAGCAGTCACCGACTAGCGGGACTGATACTGCCATACAATGAGCAGTTCTTC
j_gene: TRBJ2-1
v_gene: TRBV28
abundance: many
len: 19
d_gene: TRBD2

CDR3aa: CASSPLPGATNEKLFF
CDR3nt: TGTGCCAGTAGTCCCCTGCCGGGCGCAACTAATGAAAAACTGTTTTTT
j_gene: TRBJ1-4
v_gene: TRBV19
abundance: NA
len: 16
d_gene: NA

CDR3aa: CASTNGGINQPQHF
CDR3nt: TGTGCCAGCACCAACGGAGGTATCAATCAGCCCCAGCATTTT
j_gene: TRBJ1-5
v_gene: TRBV7-9
abundance: NA
len: 14
d_gene: NA

CDR3aa: CASSAGQVREQYF
CDR3nt: TGTGCCAGCAGCGCCGGACAGGTCCGAGAGCAGTACTTC
j_gene: TRBJ2-7
v_gene: TRBV9
abundance: many
len: 13
d_gene: TRBD1

CDR3aa: CASSPSLAGVGYNEQFF
CDR3nt: TGCGCCAGCAGCCCGTCATTAGCGGGAGTCGGGTACAATGAGCAGTTCTTC
j_gene: TRBJ2-1
v_gene: TRBV5-1
abundance: NA
len: 17
d_gene: TRBD2

CDR3aa: CASMRTSGIETQYF
CDR3nt: TGTGCCAGCATGCGGACTAGCGGGATTGAGACCCAGTACTTC
j_gene: TRBJ2-5
v_gene: TRBV2
abundance: NA
len: 14
d_gene: TRBD2

CDR3aa: CASSLAKKGLAGENGGELFF
CDR3nt: TGTGCCAGCAGCTTAGCAAAGAAGGGACTAGCGGGAGAAAATGGCGGGGAGCTGTTTTTT
j_gene: TRBJ2-2
v_gene: TRBV7-9
abundance: NA
len: 20
d_gene: TRBD2

CDR3aa: CASSLAVGGASGANVLTF
CDR3nt: TGCGCCAGCAGCTTGGCCGTAGGGGGCGCGTCTGGGGCCAACGTCCTGACTTTC
j_gene: TRBJ2-6
v_gene: TRBV5-1
abundance: few
len: 18
d_gene: TRBD1

CDR3aa: CSATSTTGQTEAFF
CDR3nt: TGCAGTGCTACCAGTACGACGGGACAAACTGAAGCTTTCTTT
j_gene: TRBJ1-1
v_gene: TRBV20-1
abundance: NA
len: 14
d_gene: NA

CDR3aa: CAWSALAVYNEQFF
CDR3nt: TGTGCCTGGAGTGCACTAGCGGTCTACAATGAGCAGTTCTTC
j_gene: TRBJ2-1
v_gene: TRBV30
abundance: many
len: 14
d_gene: TRBD2

CDR3aa: CASRGGGYTF
CDR3nt: TGTGCCAGCCGAGGCGGAGGCTACACCTTC
j_gene: TRBJ1-2
v_gene: TRBV2
abundance: many
len: 10
d_gene: NA

CDR3aa: CASTPLRTGNGYTF
CDR3nt: TGTGCCAGCACTCCCCTTCGGACGGGGAATGGCTACACCTTC
j_gene: TRBJ1-2
v_gene: TRBV2
abundance: many
len: 14
d_gene: NA

CDR3aa: CSAKRPGLADPYEQYF
CDR3nt: TGCAGTGCTAAACGACCGGGACTAGCGGACCCCTACGAGCAGTACTTC
j_gene: TRBJ2-7
v_gene: TRBV20-1
abundance: NA
len: 16
d_gene: TRBD2

CDR3aa: CSAPQTGDTEAFF
CDR3nt: TGCAGTGCACCTCAGACAGGGGACACTGAAGCTTTCTTT
j_gene: TRBJ1-1
v_gene: TRBV20-1
abundance: many
len: 13
d_gene: TRBD1

CDR3aa: CASVAGTSGEQYF
CDR3nt: TGTGCTAGTGTAGCAGGGACCTCGGGCGAGCAGTACTTC
j_gene: TRBJ2-7
v_gene: TRBV12-5
abundance: many
len: 13
d_gene: NA

CDR3aa: CASSLSRVTNEKLFF
CDR3nt: TGTGCCAGCAGTTTATCGCGGGTAACTAATGAAAAACTGTTTTTT
j_gene: TRBJ1-4
v_gene: TRBV27
abundance: NA
len: 15
d_gene: NA